This T cell receptor beta chain stems from a study of blood T cell repertoires in COVID-19. Generated by immunoSEQ multiplex PCR, the TCRdb table keeps only in-frame clones and is missing some. The data hold 190,000 or so clones, with around 95% observed a single time. The V end lost 3 bases, the J end lost 2 bases, and 11 bases lay between the germline ends. The CDR3 consists of 15 residues. Germline assignment: CDR1 SNHLY and CDR2 FYNNEI. Input material: peripheral blood. This TCR was recovered from a man aged 25-40 years with COVID-19, enrolled during active disease. The chain employs TRBV2 and TRBJ1-5; the D gene is possibly TRBD1 (6 bases). CDR3 sequence (DNA): TGTGCCAGCAGTGAGGACAGTCATGGCAATCAGCCCCAGCATTTT. Translating gives CASSEDSHGNQPQHF.